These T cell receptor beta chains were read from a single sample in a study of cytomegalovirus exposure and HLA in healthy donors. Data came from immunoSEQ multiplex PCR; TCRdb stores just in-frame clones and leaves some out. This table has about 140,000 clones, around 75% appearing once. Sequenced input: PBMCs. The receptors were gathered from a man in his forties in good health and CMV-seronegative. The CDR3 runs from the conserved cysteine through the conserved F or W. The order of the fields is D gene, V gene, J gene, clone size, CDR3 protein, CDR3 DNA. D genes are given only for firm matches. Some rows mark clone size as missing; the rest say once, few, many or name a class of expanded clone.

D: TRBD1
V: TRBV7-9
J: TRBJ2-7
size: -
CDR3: CASYGQGIGEQYF
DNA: TGTGCCAGCTATGGACAGGGGATCGGCGAGCAGTACTTC

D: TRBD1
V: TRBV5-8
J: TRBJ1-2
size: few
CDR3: CASSFRWVRGLLANYGYTF
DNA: TGTGCCAGCAGCTTCAGATGGGTCAGGGGGCTGCTAGCTAACTATGGCTACACCTTC

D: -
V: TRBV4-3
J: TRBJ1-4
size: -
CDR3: CASSQGGGPGNEKLFF
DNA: TGCGCCAGCAGCCAAGGCGGGGGGCCGGGTAATGAAAAACTGTTTTTT

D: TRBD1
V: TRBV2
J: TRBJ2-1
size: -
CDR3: CASLGGQWGTESQAGYNEQFF
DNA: TGTGCCAGCCTAGGAGGTCAATGGGGGACAGAATCTCAGGCAGGGTACAATGAGCAGTTCTTC

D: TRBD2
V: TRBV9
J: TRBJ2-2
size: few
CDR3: CASSVEGRATGELFF
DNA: TGTGCCAGCAGCGTAGAGGGGAGGGCGACCGGGGAGCTGTTTTTT

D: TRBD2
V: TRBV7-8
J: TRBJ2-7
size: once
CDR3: CASSFGEPSGGIRYEQYF
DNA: TGTGCCAGCAGCTTCGGAGAGCCTAGCGGGGGTATTCGCTACGAGCAGTACTTC

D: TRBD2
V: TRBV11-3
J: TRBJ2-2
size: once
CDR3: CASSTTSATGELFF
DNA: TGTGCCAGCAGCACCACTAGCGCCACCGGGGAGCTGTTTTTT

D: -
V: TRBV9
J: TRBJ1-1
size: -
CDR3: CASSAPQGLEAFF
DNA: TGTGCCAGCAGCGCCCCCCAGGGCCTCGAAGCTTTCTTT

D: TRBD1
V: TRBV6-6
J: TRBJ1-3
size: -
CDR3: CASRKGQNGNTIYF
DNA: TGTGCCAGCAGAAAGGGACAGAACGGAAACACCATATATTTT

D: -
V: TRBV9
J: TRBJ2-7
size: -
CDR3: CASSVALASYEQYF
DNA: TGTGCCAGCAGCGTAGCCCTAGCCTCCTACGAGCAGTACTTC

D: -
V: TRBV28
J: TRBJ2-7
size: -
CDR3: CASSSDRMGGGQYF
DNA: TGTGCCAGCAGCTCTGACAGGATGGGCGGGGGGCAGTACTTC

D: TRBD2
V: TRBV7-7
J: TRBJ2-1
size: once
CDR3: CASSSRLRGEYNEQFF
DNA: TGTGCCAGCAGCTCCCGGTTGCGGGGGGAATACAATGAGCAGTTCTTC

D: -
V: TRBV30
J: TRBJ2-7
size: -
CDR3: CAWNRGTVSYEQYF
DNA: TGTGCCTGGAACCGCGGGACAGTCTCCTACGAGCAGTACTTC

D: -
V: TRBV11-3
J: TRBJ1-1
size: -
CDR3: CASSLGGLGYTEAFF
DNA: TGTGCCAGCAGCTTAGGGGGGCTCGGGTACACTGAAGCTTTCTTT

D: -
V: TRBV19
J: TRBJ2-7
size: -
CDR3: CASRSGSSYEQYF
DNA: TGTGCCAGTAGAAGCGGCTCCTCCTACGAGCAGTACTTC

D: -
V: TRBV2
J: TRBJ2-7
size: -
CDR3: CASSPGSAGWLEQYF
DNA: TGTGCCAGCAGTCCAGGTTCAGCAGGGTGGCTCGAGCAGTACTTC

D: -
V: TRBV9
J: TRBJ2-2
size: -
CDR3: CASSVAAVANTGELFF
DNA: TGTGCCAGCAGCGTAGCCGCGGTCGCGAACACCGGGGAGCTGTTTTTT

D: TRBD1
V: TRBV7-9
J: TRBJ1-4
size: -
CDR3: CASSLGTAGTGEKEKLFF
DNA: TGTGCCAGCAGCTTAGGAACCGCCGGGACAGGGGAAAAGGAAAAACTGTTTTTT

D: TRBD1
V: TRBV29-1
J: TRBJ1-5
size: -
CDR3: CSVEAPGGGNQPQHF
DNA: TGCAGCGTTGAGGCACCAGGGGGAGGCAATCAGCCCCAGCATTTT

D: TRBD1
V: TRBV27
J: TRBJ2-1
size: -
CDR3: CASSFGGTGSYNEQFF
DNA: TGTGCCAGCAGTTTTGGGGGGACAGGGAGTTACAATGAGCAGTTCTTC

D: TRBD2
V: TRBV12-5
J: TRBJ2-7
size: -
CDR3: CASGPRGTSGRLYEQYF
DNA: TGTGCTAGTGGTCCCAGGGGGACTAGCGGGAGGCTCTACGAGCAGTACTTC

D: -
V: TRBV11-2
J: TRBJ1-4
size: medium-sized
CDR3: CASSPGHSNEKLFF
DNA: TGTGCCAGCAGCCCAGGCCACTCTAATGAAAAACTGTTTTTT

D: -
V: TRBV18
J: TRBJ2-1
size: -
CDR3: CASSLTGNGRNEQFF
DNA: TGTGCCAGCTCACTCACAGGGAACGGGAGGAATGAGCAGTTCTTC

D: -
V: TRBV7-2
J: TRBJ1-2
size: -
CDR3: CASRPDSPYGYTF
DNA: TGTGCCAGCAGACCTGACAGTCCCTATGGCTACACCTTC

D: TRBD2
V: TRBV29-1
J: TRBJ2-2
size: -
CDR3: CSVEDPAGGDTGELFF
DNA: TGCAGCGTTGAAGATCCCGCGGGAGGGGACACCGGGGAGCTGTTTTTT

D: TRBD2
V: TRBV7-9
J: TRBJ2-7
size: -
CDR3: CASSLDLAATYEQYF
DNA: TGTGCCAGCAGCTTAGATCTAGCGGCAACCTACGAGCAGTACTTC

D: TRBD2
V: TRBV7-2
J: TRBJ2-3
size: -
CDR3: CASSTTGTSEDTQYF
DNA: TGTGCCAGCAGCACGACCGGGACTAGCGAGGATACGCAGTATTTT

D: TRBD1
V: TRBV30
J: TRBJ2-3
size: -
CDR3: CAVDRAFTQYF
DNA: TGTGCCGTCGACAGGGCGTTTACGCAGTATTTT

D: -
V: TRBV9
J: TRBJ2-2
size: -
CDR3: CASSVVSGGGGELFF
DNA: TGTGCCAGCAGCGTAGTAAGCGGAGGTGGCGGGGAGCTGTTTTTT

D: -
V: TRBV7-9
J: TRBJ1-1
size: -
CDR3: CASSLGGEAFF
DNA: TGTGCCAGCAGCTTGGGGGGTGAAGCTTTCTTT

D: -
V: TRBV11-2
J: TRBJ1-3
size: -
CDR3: CASRRRSRSGNTIYF
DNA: TGTGCCAGCAGGAGAAGGAGTCGCTCTGGAAACACCATATATTTT

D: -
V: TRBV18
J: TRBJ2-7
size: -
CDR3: CASSPPARSTYEQYF
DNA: TGTGCCAGCTCACCACCGGCCAGGTCTACCTACGAGCAGTACTTC

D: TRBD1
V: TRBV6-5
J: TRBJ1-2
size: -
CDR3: CASSSQRQGPTATF
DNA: TGTGCCAGCAGTTCCCAGCGACAGGGACCTACGGCCACCTTC

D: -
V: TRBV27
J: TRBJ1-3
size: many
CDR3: CASSLLEGGGNTIYF
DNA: TGTGCCAGCAGTTTATTGGAGGGTGGTGGAAACACCATATATTTT

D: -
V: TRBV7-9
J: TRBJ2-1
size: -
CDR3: CASMVLGGSNEQFF
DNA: TGTGCCAGCATGGTCTTGGGGGGAAGTAATGAGCAGTTCTTC

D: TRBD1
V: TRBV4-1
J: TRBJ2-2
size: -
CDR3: CASSQGPGTGSTGELFF
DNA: TGCGCCAGCAGCCAAGGTCCCGGGACAGGAAGCACCGGGGAGCTGTTTTTT

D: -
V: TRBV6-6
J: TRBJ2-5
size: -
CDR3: CASSYPPSGVLETQYF
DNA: TGTGCCAGCAGTTACCCACCTTCAGGGGTCTTGGAGACCCAGTACTTC

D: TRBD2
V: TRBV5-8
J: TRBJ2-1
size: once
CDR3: CASSLLTGGPVRNEQFF
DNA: TGTGCCAGCAGCTTGCTAACGGGGGGGCCGGTGAGAAATGAGCAGTTCTTC

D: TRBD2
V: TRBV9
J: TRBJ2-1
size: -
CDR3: CASSVIGEGYNEQFF
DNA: TGTGCCAGCAGCGTCATTGGGGAGGGGTACAATGAGCAGTTCTTC

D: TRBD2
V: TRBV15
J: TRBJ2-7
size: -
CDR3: CATSRPGTVGLAPYF
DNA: TGTGCCACCAGCAGACCCGGGACCGTCGGACTAGCTCCGTACTTC

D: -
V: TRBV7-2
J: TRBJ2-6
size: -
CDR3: CASSEGGAGANVLTF
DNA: TGTGCCAGCAGCGAAGGAGGGGCTGGGGCCAACGTCCTGACTTTC

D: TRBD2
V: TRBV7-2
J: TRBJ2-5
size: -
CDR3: CASSLDPPMPGGTETQYF
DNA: TGTGCCAGCAGCTTAGACCCACCTATGCCGGGGGGTACGGAGACCCAGTACTTC